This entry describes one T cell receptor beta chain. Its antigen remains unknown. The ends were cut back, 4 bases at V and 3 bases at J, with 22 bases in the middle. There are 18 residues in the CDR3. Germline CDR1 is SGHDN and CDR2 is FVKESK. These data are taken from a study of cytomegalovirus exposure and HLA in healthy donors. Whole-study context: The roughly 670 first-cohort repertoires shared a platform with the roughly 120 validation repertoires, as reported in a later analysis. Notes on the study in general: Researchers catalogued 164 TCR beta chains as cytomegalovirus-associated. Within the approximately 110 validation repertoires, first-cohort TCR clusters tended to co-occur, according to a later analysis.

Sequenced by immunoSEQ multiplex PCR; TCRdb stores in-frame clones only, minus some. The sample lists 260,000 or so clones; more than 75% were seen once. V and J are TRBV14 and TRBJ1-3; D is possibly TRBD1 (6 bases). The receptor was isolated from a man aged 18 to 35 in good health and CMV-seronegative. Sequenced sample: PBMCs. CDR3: CASSPQPRDILGGNTIYF. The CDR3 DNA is TGTGCCAGCAGCCCGCAGCCCCGGGACATCCTGGGTGGAAACACCATATATTTT.